Each of the 13 T cell receptor beta chains below was sequenced from the same sample in a study of breast tumors, draining lymph nodes, adjacent tissues (TCRdb year 2016). Library generation was performed with multiplex PCR. Sequencing took place on an Illumina HiSeq 2000. Using fastp trimming at Q25 and MiXCR clonotype assembly, TCRdb reanalyzed the public sequencing data and kept in-frame beta chains. Rows matching on CDR3 protein sequence are summarized as one entry with the most common DNA and genes. The sample yields fewer than 250,000 distinct CDR3 sequences; approximately 31% were counted once. The ten biggest clones cover about 1.4% of the sample. The lymph node samples were taken from the axillary draining lymph nodes of breast cancer patients. The sequenced sample consisted of axillary lymph node tissue. The receptor source for this set is a female donor with breast cancer. Some clones in this sample may be carry-over from other donors' samples.

The CDR3 loop is CATSDPRGHGYTF. The CDR3 DNA reads TGTGCCACCAGTGACCCCCGGGGGCATGGCTACACCTTC. The V and J genes are TRBV24-1 and TRBJ1-2, with D perhaps matching TRBD1 (6 bases). V dropped 4 bases and J dropped 6 bases, with 11 bases sitting between them. Germline V gene sequence: CDR1 KGHDR, CDR2 SFDVKD. The CDR3 length is 13 residues.

The V gene is TRBV2, the J gene TRBJ2-6, with 8 nucleotides matching TRBD2. The CDR3 has 16 residues. With 3 bases clipped from V and 4 bases from J, the junction kept 5 bases outside the gene matches. The germline V gene has CDR1 SNHLY and CDR2 FYNNEI. This CDR3 is CASSDPGLGGANVLTF. The CDR3 DNA reads as TGTGCCAGCAGTGACCCGGGACTAGGGGGGGCCAACGTCCTGACTTTC.

At least ten counts were recorded for this clonotype. One end of the junction varies from germline; a read error may be responsible. The chain combines TRBV11-1 with TRBJ2-3, with D possibly being TRBD1 (5 bases). The CDR3 sequence is 15 residues long. CDR1 and CDR2 from the germline V gene are SGHAT and FQDESV (reference sequence). The DNA for the CDR3 is TGTGCCAGCTCCAAAAGGGTGAGAAGCACAGGTACGCAGTATTTT. This codes for CASSKRVRSTGTQYF.

This clonotype was found many times. The chain couples TRBV11-3 to TRBJ1-2; D is perhaps TRBD1 (5 bases). The CDR3 extends over 15 amino acids. Germline V lookup: CDR1 SGHNT, CDR2 YENEEA. V lost 5 bases and J 4 bases, leaving 17 bases between the germline ends. The CDR3 nucleotides read TGTGCCAGCAGCCTTTCGGGCGGGACGGTCTATGGCTACACCTTC. The encoded protein is CASSLSGGTVYGYTF.

The rearrangement links TRBV20-1 to TRBJ1-6; possibly TRBD1 for D (5 bases). This CDR3 is built from 15 residues. V was shortened by 6 bases and J by 8 bases, with 20 bases between the two germline ends. Per germline, CDR1 DFQATT and CDR2 SNEGSKA (reference sequence). The CDR3 here is CSATRSMGVDSPLHF. For the CDR3, the DNA is TGCAGTGCAACGAGATCTATGGGGGTCGATTCACCCCTCCACTTT.

This clonotype was counted ten times or more. This sequence may be a read error, since a much larger clone differs from it by one base. The V gene is TRBV6-6, the J gene TRBJ2-5; TRBD1 matches at 9 bases. This CDR3 comprises 14 residues. V shed 5 bases, J shed 3 bases, and the junction held 4 bases outside the gene matches. Germline V gives CDR1 MNHNY, CDR2 SVGAGI (reference sequence). CDR3 sequence: CASSHRDREETQYF. In DNA, the CDR3 is TGTGCCAGCAGTCACAGGGACAGGGAAGAGACCCAGTACTTC.

This clonotype was counted ten times or more. The J gene is TRBJ2-5, the V gene TRBV5-1; tentative D call: TRBD1 (6 bases). CDR3 length equals 14 residues. The ends were cut back, 1 base at V and 8 bases at J, with 15 bases in the middle. CDR1 and CDR2 (germline): SGHRS, YFSETQ. The chain's CDR3 is CASSLLGQGDTQYF. The CDR3 nucleotides read TGCGCCAGCAGCTTGTTGGGACAAGGAGACACCCAGTACTTC.

This clonotype was detected many times. A clone one base away is much larger, so this may be a read error. The conserved final phenylalanine or tryptophan is absent from the CDR3, which likely points to a read error. This chain uses TRBV9 with TRBJ2-1; the D is unclear. V was cut by 0 bases and J by 4 bases, with 5 bases left in between. Looked up from germline, CDR1 is SGDLS and CDR2 is YYNGEE. The CDR3 contains 13 residues. CDR3 protein: CASSVDGYNEQFS. DNA for the CDR3: TGTGCCAGCAGCGTAGACGGGTACAATGAGCAGTTCTCC.

This clonotype has more than one count but fewer than ten. Possible read error: a much larger clone is one base away. This chain joins TRBV7-9 and TRBJ2-3; TRBD2 matches 8 bases. Germline-derived CDR1 and CDR2 are SEHNR and FQNEAQ (reference sequence). The V and J ends lost 5 bases and 8 bases, in that order; junction bases with no gene match: 12. The CDR3 runs to 15 residues. In nucleotides, the CDR3 is TGTGCCAGCAGCCTCGCGGGGGGCTCGAGAGGTACGCAGTATTTT. Protein sequence: CASSLAGGSRGTQYF.

The chain employs TRBV24-1 and TRBJ2-7; D ambiguous. Trimming pared 3 bases from V and 5 bases from J, leaving 13 bases between. This CDR3 has 14 amino acids. The germline CDR1 and CDR2 sequences are KGHDR and SFDVKD. The CDR3 region is CATSDGGRWDEQYF. The CDR3 DNA sequence: TGTGCCACCAGTGATGGCGGTAGGTGGGACGAGCAGTACTTC.

This clonotype was picked up a small number of times. A read error is possible here, since a much larger clone lies one base away. The gene calls are TRBV9 and TRBJ2-2; D is unresolved. The CDR3 is made up of 13 amino acids. V lost 3 bases, J lost 8 bases, and 11 bases lay in between. Per the germline V gene, CDR1 is SGDLS and CDR2 is YYNGEE. CDR3 amino acids: CASSAATPGELFF. For the CDR3, the DNA is TGTGCCAGCAGCGCCGCCACTCCAGGGGAGCTGTTTTTT.

Turning to this clonotype: A read error may explain this, as a much larger clone is one base away. V and J are TRBV4-2 and TRBJ2-1; D might be TRBD2 (6 bases). Per the germline V gene, CDR1 is LGHNA and CDR2 is YNFKEQ. The CDR3 extends over 13 amino acids. DNA for the CDR3: TGTGCCAGCAGCAGGACTACCCACAATGAGCAGCTCTTC. Protein: CASSRTTHNEQLF.

J is TRBJ2-5 and V is TRBV7-2, with D possibly being TRBD2 (5 bases). Germline V CDR1 and CDR2: SGHTA, FQGNSA. Trimming stripped 6 bases from V and 5 bases from J, with 19 bases between. The CDR3 totals 15 residues. The DNA of the CDR3 is TGTGCCAGCAGGGGGTCTCCCGGGGATGCGGAGACCCAGTACTTC. Protein: CASRGSPGDAETQYF.